A selection of T cell receptor beta chains follows, all from one sample in a study of OX40 agonist ivuxolimab in advanced cancers. The method was immunoSEQ multiplex PCR; TCRdb's version includes in-frame clones alone and lacks a portion of them. In the table there are tens of thousands of clones, approximately 85% of which are singletons. Sequencing was performed on CD4+ or CD8+ T cells sorted from blood, taken in a trial of the OX40 agonist ivuxolimab. The receptors derive from an adult with an advanced solid tumor such as melanoma, head and neck, liver or kidney cancer. CDR3s include the opening cysteine and the closing phenylalanine or tryptophan. D genes are given only for firm matches. A clone size is listed for some rows: how often the clone was seen (once, few, many), or a class if it is expanded.

>TRBD1|TRBJ2-2|TRBV27|once
TGTGCCAGCAGTATCCGACAGGGTTCCGGGGAGCTGTTTTTT
CASSIRQGSGELFF
>-|TRBJ2-5|TRBV28|few
TGTGCCAGCAGTTTCGACAGAGAAGAGACCCAGTACTTC
CASSFDREETQYF
>-|TRBJ1-6|TRBV25-1|-
TGTGCCAGCAGTGCAACGGGGGTTTCACCCCTCCACTTT
CASSATGVSPLHF
>-|TRBJ2-1|TRBV13|-
TGTGCCAGCAGCTCCCAGAGCCGGATCTACAATGAGCAGTTCTTC
CASSSQSRIYNEQFF
>TRBD2|TRBJ2-1|TRBV19|-
TGTGCCAGTAGTGGGGCGGGAGGTAGGAATGAGCAGTTCTTC
CASSGAGGRNEQFF
>TRBD2|TRBJ2-3|TRBV9|-
TGTGCCAGCAGCGTAAGCGCGGGAGTACCAGATACGCAGTATTTT
CASSVSAGVPDTQYF
>-|TRBJ1-6|TRBV19|-
TGTGCCAGTAGTCCCGTTGGACCCTCACCCCTCCACTTT
CASSPVGPSPLHF
>-|TRBJ2-7|TRBV28|-
TGTGCCAGCAGCTTCTCCTACGAGCAGTACTTC
CASSFSYEQYF
>-|TRBJ2-1|TRBV9|-
TGTGCCAGCAGGACGGGCACAGCCGATGAGCAGTTCTTC
CASRTGTADEQFF
>-|TRBJ2-2|TRBV7-8|-
TGTGCCAGCAGTTACGTTCGGCGTCTGAACACCGGGGAGCTGTTTTTT
CASSYVRRLNTGELFF
>TRBD2|TRBJ2-1|TRBV5-1|-
TGCGCCAGCAGCCGTACTAGCGGTACCTCCCTTAACAATGAGCAGTTCTTC
CASSRTSGTSLNNEQFF
>-|TRBJ2-5|TRBV6-6|-
TGTGCCAGCAGTTACTCGAATTCGGATGTTTGCCAGTACTTC
CASSYSNSDVCQYF
>-|TRBJ2-1|TRBV19|-
TGTGCCAGTAGTATAGATCGTAACAAAGACAATGAGCAGTTCTTC
CASSIDRNKDNEQFF
>-|TRBJ2-1|TRBV18|-
TGTGCCAGCTCACCCGAGGGGGTCCGAGTATCCACCCAGTTCTTC
CASSPEGVRVSTQFF
>TRBD2|TRBJ2-7|TRBV14|-
TGTGCCAGCAGCCAAGAAGGGAGGGAACGCTACGAGCAGTACTTC
CASSQEGRERYEQYF
>-|TRBJ1-2|TRBV4-3|-
TGCGCCAGCAGCCAAGAGTCAGGCTACACCTTC
CASSQESGYTF
>-|TRBJ1-1|TRBV7-8|-
TGTGCCAGCAGCGTAGCCCAGGGATTAGAAGCTTTCTTT
CASSVAQGLEAFF
>TRBD1|TRBJ2-7|TRBV11-2|-
TGTGCCAGCAGCCCGATCTCGGGGAGGCAGGGGGCGCGAGGCGAGCAGTACTTC
CASSPISGRQGARGEQYF
>TRBD1|TRBJ1-5|TRBV5-8|-
TGTGCCAGCAGCTTACAAGGGGGCACCAATCAGCCCCAGCATTTT
CASSLQGGTNQPQHF
>-|TRBJ2-7|TRBV2|-
TGTGCCAGCACTTCGGCGGTCGGCGGGACCTACGAGCAGTACTTC
CASTSAVGGTYEQYF
>TRBD2|TRBJ2-7|TRBV6-5|once
TGTGCCAGCAGCAGAACTAGCGGGAGGGCGGACGAGCAGTACTTC
CASSRTSGRADEQYF
>-|TRBJ2-1|TRBV6-6|-
TGTGCCAGCAGTCCCCCGGCACACAATGAGCAGTTCTTC
CASSPPAHNEQFF
>-|TRBJ2-7|TRBV11-3|-
TGTGCCAGCAGCCCCCACGGGACCTCCTACGAGCAGTACTTC
CASSPHGTSYEQYF
>-|TRBJ2-7|TRBV28|-
TGTGCCAGCAAATTGAACAGGGTCTCCTACGAGCAGTACTTC
CASKLNRVSYEQYF
>TRBD2|TRBJ2-1|TRBV6-6|-
TGTGCCAGCAATCCGTTCGTAGCGGGAGTCTCAAATGAGCAGTTCTTC
CASNPFVAGVSNEQFF
>-|TRBJ2-3|TRBV25-1|-
TGTGCCGGCAGTACGAAGGCAGGGTGGGCAGATACGCAGTATTTT
CAGSTKAGWADTQYF
>-|TRBJ1-1|TRBV18|-
TGTGCCAGCTCACCCCGGGGGGGCATACCTCCTTACATAAACACTGAAGCTTTCTTT
CASSPRGGIPPYINTEAFF
>-|TRBJ1-3|TRBV5-1|once
TGCGCCAGCAGCTTGGAAGCCGGGGCTCTAGGAAACACCATATATTTT
CASSLEAGALGNTIYF
>TRBD2|TRBJ2-7|TRBV14|once
TGTGCCAGCAGCTTCCGACTAGCGGGGTACGAGCAGTACTTC
CASSFRLAGYEQYF
>TRBD2|TRBJ2-5|TRBV5-1|-
TGCGCCAGCGGGGGGGATGTATCCCAAGAGACCCAGTACTTC
CASGGDVSQETQYF
>-|TRBJ2-5|TRBV2|-
TGTGCCAGCAGTTCATCCGGTACACCCTGGGGGGAGACCCAGTACTTC
CASSSSGTPWGETQYF
>-|TRBJ2-1|TRBV30|-
TGTGCCTGGAGTGGCAGCGGTGAGCAGTTCTTC
CAWSGSGEQFF
>-|TRBJ2-4|TRBV4-2|once
TGTGCCAGCAGCCCCTCCGGAGGACAATTGGGCAAAAACATTCAGTACTTC
CASSPSGGQLGKNIQYF
>TRBD2|TRBJ2-7|TRBV2|-
TGTGCCAGCAGTGATCCGGGACTAGCGGGAGGGCCGGGCGAGCAGTACTTC
CASSDPGLAGGPGEQYF
>-|TRBJ2-1|TRBV7-2|once
TGTGCCAGCAGCTTATCGGTTGGGAGCTCTGAGCAGTTCTTC
CASSLSVGSSEQFF
>-|TRBJ2-1|TRBV11-2|-
TGTGCCAGCAGCTGGGCGGGAAGTCGCGATGAGCAGTTCTTC
CASSWAGSRDEQFF
>-|TRBJ2-7|TRBV11-1|once
TGTGCCAGCAGCTCCTGGGACTACGAGCAGTACTTC
CASSSWDYEQYF
>-|TRBJ1-3|TRBV15|-
TGTGCCATCTACTCTGGAAACACCATATATTTT
CAIYSGNTIYF
>TRBD2|TRBJ2-1|TRBV27|-
TGTGCCAGCAGTCCCGGGACTAGCGGGAGCAATGAGCAGTTCTTC
CASSPGTSGSNEQFF
>TRBD1|TRBJ2-6|TRBV2|-
TGTGCCAGCAGTGATGTGAGACAGGGAATCCCCGGGGCCAACGTCCTGACTTTC
CASSDVRQGIPGANVLTF
>TRBD1|TRBJ2-3|TRBV28|-
TGTGCCAGCAGTCCGCCGGGACAGGGGCGAGATACGCAGTATTTT
CASSPPGQGRDTQYF
>TRBD2|TRBJ2-5|TRBV7-6|-
TGTGCCAGCAGCCCAATCTGGCGGGAGAGGGCCCAGTACTTC
CASSPIWRERAQYF
>-|TRBJ2-5|TRBV7-9|-
TGTGCCAGCAGCGGATGGGGAGGAGAGACCCAGTACTTC
CASSGWGGETQYF
>-|TRBJ1-2|TRBV30|once
TGTGCCTGGCAAAAGTTCGGGGGCTACACCTTC
CAWQKFGGYTF
>TRBD1|TRBJ2-1|TRBV19|-
TGTGCCAGTAGTACCGGGACAGGGGGCGTCCGGGAGCAGTTCTTC
CASSTGTGGVREQFF
>-|TRBJ2-3|TRBV10-3|-
TGTGCCATGGGACCAGTGGACTCCTCCACAGATACGCAGTATTTT
CAMGPVDSSTDTQYF
>TRBD1|TRBJ1-1|TRBV6-6|-
TGTGCCAGCAGAGAGACAGGGGGCGCTGCTGAAGCTTTCTTT
CASRETGGAAEAFF
>-|TRBJ1-4|TRBV28|-
TGTGCCAGCAGTTTAGGATCTACAGTGAGCGAAAAACTGTTTTTT
CASSLGSTVSEKLFF
>TRBD1|TRBJ2-5|TRBV7-8|-
TGTGCCAGCAGCCGCCGACAGGGGGCCGGGGAGACCCAGTACTTC
CASSRRQGAGETQYF
>-|TRBJ2-1|TRBV4-3|-
TGCGCCAGCAGCCAAGCCCGGCAGGGAGGAGTTGAGCAGTTCTTC
CASSQARQGGVEQFF
>-|TRBJ2-5|TRBV28|-
TGTGCCAGCAGTTCAAACCAACTAGAAGAGACCCAGTACTTC
CASSSNQLEETQYF
>-|TRBJ2-6|TRBV28|-
TGTGCCAGCAGCCTACCGGGGGCGGGGGCCAACGTCCTGACTTTC
CASSLPGAGANVLTF
>TRBD2|TRBJ2-3|TRBV27|-
TGTGCCAGCAGTCCGACCGCGGGACTAACCCGCCGCTATACGCAGTATTTT
CASSPTAGLTRRYTQYF
>-|TRBJ1-3|TRBV18|-
TGTGCCAGCTCGACAGGAAACACCATATATTTT
CASSTGNTIYF
>-|TRBJ1-1|TRBV7-2|-
TGTGCCAGCAGCTTAGAGGCACACCCGCGGAACACTGAAGCTTTCTTT
CASSLEAHPRNTEAFF